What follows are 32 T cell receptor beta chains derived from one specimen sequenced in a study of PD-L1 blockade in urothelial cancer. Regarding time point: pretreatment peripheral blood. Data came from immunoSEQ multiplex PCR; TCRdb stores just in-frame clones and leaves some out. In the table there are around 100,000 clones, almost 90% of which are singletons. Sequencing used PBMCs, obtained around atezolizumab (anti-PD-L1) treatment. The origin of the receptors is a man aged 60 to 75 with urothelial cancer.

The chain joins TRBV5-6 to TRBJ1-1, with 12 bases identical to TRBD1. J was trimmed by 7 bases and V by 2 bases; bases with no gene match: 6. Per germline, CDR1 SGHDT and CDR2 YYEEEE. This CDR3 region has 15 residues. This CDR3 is CASSFGDRGPVEAFF. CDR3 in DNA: TGTGCCAGCAGCTTTGGGGACAGGGGGCCTGTTGAAGCTTTCTTT.

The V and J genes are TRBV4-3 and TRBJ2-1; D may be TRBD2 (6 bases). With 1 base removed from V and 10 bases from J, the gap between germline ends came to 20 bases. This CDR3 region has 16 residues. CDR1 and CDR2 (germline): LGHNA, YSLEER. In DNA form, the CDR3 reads TGCGCCAGCAGCCAAGGGTTTATGCGGGATGAGCGAGAGCAGTTCTTC. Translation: CASSQGFMRDEREQFF.

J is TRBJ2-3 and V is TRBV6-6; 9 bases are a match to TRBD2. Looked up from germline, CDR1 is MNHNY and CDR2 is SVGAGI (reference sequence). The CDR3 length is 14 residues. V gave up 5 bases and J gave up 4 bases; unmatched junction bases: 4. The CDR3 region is CASSQGLASDTQYF. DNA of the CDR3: TGTGCCAGCAGTCAGGGACTAGCTTCAGATACGCAGTATTTT.

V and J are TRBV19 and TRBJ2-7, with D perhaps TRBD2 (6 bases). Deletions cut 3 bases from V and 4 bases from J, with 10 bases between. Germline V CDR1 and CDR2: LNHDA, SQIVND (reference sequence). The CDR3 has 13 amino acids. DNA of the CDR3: TGTGCCAGTAGTATTTCGGGGACTTACGAGCAGTACTTC. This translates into CASSISGTYEQYF.

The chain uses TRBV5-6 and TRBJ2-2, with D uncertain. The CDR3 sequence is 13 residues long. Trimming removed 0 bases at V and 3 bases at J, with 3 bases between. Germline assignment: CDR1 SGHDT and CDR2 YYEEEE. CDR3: CASSLVDTGELFF. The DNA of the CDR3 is TGTGCCAGCAGCTTGGTAGACACCGGGGAGCTGTTTTTT.

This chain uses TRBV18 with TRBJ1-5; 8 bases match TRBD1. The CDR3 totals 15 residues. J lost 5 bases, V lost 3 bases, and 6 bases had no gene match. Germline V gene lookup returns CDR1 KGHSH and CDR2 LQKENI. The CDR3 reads CASSPGTQGDQPQHF. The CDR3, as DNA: TGTGCCAGCTCACCGGGGACACAGGGGGATCAGCCCCAGCATTTT. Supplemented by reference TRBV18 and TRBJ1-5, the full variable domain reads NAGVMQNPRHLVRRRGQEARLRCSPMKGHSHVYWYRQLPEEGLKFMVYLQKENIIDESGMPKERFSAEFPKEGPSILRIQQVVRGDSAAYFCASSPGTQGDQPQHFGDGTRLSIL.

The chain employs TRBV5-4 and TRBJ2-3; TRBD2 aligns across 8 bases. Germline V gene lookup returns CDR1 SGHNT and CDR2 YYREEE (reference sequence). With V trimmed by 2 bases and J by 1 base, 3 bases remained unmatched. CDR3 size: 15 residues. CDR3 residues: CASSFGTSRTDTQYF. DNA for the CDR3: TGTGCCAGCAGCTTTGGGACTAGTCGCACAGATACGCAGTATTTT.

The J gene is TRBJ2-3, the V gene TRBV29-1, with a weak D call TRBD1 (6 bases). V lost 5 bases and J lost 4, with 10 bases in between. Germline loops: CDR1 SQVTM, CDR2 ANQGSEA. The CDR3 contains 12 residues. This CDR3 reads CSVIQGPDTQYF. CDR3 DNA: TGCAGCGTTATACAGGGCCCAGATACGCAGTATTTT.

The CDR3 DNA is TGTGCCAGCAAAACTAGCGGGTCGACCTACAATGAGCAGTTCTTC. This encodes CASKTSGSTYNEQFF. This chain joins TRBV2 and TRBJ2-1; 9 bases are shared with TRBD2. The length of the CDR3 is 15 residues. The germline V gene has CDR1 SNHLY and CDR2 FYNNEI. Trimming took 7 bases from V and 2 from J; bases not matched to a gene: 6.

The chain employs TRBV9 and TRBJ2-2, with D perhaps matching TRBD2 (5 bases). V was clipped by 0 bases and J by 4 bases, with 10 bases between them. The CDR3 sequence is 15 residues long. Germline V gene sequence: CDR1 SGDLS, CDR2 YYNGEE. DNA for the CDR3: TGTGCCAGCAGCGTAGAACTAGAGTCCACCGGGGAGCTGTTTTTT. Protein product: CASSVELESTGELFF.

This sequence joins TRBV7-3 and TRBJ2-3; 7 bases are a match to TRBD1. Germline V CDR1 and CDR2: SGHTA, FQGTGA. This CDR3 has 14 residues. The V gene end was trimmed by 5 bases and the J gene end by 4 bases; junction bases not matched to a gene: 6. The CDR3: CASSQDRAADTQYF. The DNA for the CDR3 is TGTGCCAGCAGCCAAGACAGGGCGGCAGATACGCAGTATTTT.

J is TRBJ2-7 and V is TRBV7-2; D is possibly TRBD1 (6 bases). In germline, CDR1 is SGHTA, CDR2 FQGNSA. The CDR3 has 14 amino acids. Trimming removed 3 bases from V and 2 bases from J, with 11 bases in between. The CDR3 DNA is TGTGCCAGCAGCTTGACAGGTGACACCTACGAGCAGTACTTC. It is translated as CASSLTGDTYEQYF.

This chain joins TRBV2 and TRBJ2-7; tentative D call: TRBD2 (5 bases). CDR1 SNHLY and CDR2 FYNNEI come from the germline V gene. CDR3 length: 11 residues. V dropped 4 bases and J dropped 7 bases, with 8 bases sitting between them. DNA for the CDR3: TGTGCCAGCAGTGGGGAGATAGAGCAGTACTTC. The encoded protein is CASSGEIEQYF.

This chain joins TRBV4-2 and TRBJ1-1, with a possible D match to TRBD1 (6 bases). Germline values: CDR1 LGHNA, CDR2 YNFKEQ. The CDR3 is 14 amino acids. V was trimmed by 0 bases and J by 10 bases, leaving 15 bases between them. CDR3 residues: CASSQETGRVVAFF. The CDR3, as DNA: TGTGCCAGCAGCCAAGAAACAGGGAGGGTAGTAGCTTTCTTT.

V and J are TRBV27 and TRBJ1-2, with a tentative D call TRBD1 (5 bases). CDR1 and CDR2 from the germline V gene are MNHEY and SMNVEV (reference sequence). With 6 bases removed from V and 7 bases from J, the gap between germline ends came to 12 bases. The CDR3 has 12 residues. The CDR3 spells CASRSWGGGYTF. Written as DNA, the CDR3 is TGTGCCAGCAGGTCGTGGGGGGGTGGCTACACCTTC.

In DNA form, the CDR3 reads TGTGCCAGCAGCCCCTATAGTAGCGGTGGCACAGATACGCAGTATTTT. Encoded protein: CASSPYSSGGTDTQYF. The genes are TRBV6-6 and TRBJ2-3; D is perhaps TRBD2 (6 bases). The CDR3 runs 16 residues. Trimming took 6 bases from V and 1 from J, leaving 17 bases between them. The germline CDR1 and CDR2 sequences are MNHNY and SVGAGI (reference sequence).

CDR3 region: CASSLTSGGAVEQFF. The CDR3 DNA is TGCGCCAGCAGCTTGACTAGCGGGGGGGCCGTTGAGCAGTTCTTC. The chain recombines TRBV5-1 with TRBJ2-1; 13 nucleotides match TRBD2. V dropped 1 base and J dropped 9; count of bases not matched to a gene: 4. Germline values: CDR1 SGHRS, CDR2 YFSETQ. The CDR3 has 15 amino acids.

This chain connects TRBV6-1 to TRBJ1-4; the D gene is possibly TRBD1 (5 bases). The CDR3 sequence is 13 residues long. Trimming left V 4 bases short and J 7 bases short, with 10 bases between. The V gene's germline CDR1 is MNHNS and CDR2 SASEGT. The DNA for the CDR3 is TGTGCCAGCAGTGGACAGAGAGGTGAAAAACTGTTTTTT. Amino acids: CASSGQRGEKLFF.

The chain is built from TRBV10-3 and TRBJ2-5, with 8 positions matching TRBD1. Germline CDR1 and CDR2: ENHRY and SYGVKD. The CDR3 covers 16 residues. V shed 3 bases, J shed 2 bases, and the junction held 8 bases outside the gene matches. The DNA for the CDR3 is TGTGCCATCAGTGAAATAGCAGGGGGCTTACAAGAGACCCAGTACTTC. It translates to CAISEIAGGLQETQYF.

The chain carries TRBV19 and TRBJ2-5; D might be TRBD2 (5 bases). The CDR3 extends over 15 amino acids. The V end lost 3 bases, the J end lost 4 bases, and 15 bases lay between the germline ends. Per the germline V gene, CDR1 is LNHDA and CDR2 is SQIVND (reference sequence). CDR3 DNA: TGTGCCAGTAGTATGAGTTCGGGGTTTGGAGAGACCCAGTACTTC. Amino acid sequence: CASSMSSGFGETQYF.

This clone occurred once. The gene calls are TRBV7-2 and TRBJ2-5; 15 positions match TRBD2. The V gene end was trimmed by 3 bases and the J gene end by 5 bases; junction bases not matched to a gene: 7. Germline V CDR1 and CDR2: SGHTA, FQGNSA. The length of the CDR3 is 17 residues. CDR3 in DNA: TGTGCCAGCAGCTTTGGACTAGCGGGAGGGCCGGGGGAGACCCAGTACTTC. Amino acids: CASSFGLAGGPGETQYF.

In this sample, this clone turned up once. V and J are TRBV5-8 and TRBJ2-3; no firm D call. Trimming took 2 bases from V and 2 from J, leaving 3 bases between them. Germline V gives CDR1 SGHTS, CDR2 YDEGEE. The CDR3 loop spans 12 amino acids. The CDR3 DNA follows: TGTGCCAGCAGCTTCCTCACAGATACGCAGTATTTT. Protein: CASSFLTDTQYF.

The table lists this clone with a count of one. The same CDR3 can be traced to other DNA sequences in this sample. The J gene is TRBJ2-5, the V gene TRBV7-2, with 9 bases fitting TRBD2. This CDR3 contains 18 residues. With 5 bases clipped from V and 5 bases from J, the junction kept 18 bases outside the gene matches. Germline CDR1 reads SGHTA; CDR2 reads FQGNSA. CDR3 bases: TGTGCCAGCAGCCCCCATACAGGGGTGAGCGGGGGGAGGGAGACCCAGTACTTC. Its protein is CASSPHTGVSGGRETQYF.

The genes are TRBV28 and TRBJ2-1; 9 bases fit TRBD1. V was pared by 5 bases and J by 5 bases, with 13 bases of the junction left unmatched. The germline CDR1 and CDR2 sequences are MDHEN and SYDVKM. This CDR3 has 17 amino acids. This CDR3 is CASSANPGQGMHNEQFF. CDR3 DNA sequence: TGTGCCAGCAGTGCCAACCCGGGACAGGGTATGCACAATGAGCAGTTCTTC.

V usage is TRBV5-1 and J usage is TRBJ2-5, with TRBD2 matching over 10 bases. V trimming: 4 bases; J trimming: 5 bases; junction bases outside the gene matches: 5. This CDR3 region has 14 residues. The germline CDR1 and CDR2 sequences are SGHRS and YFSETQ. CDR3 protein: CASSPSGGRETQYF. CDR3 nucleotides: TGCGCCAGCAGCCCTAGCGGGGGTAGGGAGACCCAGTACTTC.

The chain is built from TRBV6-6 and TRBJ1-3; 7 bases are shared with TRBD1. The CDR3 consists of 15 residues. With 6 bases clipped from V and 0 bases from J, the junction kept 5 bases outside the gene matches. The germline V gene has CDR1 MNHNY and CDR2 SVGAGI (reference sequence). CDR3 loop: CASSQTGDSGNTIYF. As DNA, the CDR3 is TGTGCCAGCAGCCAAACAGGGGACTCTGGAAACACCATATATTTT.

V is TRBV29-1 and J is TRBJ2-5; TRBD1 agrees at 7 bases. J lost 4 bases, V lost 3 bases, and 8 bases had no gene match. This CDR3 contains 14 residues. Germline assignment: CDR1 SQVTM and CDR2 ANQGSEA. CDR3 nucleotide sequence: TGCAGCGTTGATACAGGGGTTTTAGGAGAGACCCAGTACTTC. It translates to CSVDTGVLGETQYF. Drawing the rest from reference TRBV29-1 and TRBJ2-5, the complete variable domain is SAVISQKPSRDICQRGTSLTIQCQVDSQVTMMFWYRQQPGQSLTLIATANQGSEATYESGFVIDKFPISRPNLTFSTLTVSNMSPEDSSIYLCSVDTGVLGETQYFGPGTRLLVL.

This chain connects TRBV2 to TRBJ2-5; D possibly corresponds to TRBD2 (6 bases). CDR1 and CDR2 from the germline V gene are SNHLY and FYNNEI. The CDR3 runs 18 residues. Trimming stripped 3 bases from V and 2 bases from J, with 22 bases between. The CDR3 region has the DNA TGTGCCAGCAGTGATGGTGGGGTTGGTATGGGAGGACAAGAGACCCAGTACTTC. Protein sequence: CASSDGGVGMGGQETQYF.

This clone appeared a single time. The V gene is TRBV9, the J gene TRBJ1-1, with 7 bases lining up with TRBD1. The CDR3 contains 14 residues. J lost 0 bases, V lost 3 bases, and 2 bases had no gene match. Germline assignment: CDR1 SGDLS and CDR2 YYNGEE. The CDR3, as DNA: TGTGCCAGCAGCGGGGGACAGATGAACACTGAAGCTTTCTTT. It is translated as CASSGGQMNTEAFF. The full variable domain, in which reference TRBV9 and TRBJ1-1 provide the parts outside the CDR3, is DSGVTQTPKHLITATGQRVTLRCSPRSGDLSVYWYQQSLDQGLQFLIQYYNGEERAKGNILERFSAQQFPDLHSELNLSSLELGDSALYFCASSGGQMNTEAFFGQGTRLTVV.

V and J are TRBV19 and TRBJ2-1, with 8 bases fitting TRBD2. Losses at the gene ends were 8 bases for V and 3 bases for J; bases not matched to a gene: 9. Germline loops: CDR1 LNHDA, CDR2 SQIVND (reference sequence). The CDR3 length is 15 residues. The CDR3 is CASAQAAGGYNEQFF. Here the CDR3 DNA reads TGTGCCAGTGCCCAGGCGGCGGGAGGCTACAATGAGCAGTTCTTC.

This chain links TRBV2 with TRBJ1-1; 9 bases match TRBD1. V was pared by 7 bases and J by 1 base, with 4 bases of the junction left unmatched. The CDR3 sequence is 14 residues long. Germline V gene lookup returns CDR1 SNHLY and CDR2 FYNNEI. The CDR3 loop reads CASTPGQGNTEAFF. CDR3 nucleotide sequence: TGTGCCAGCACCCCGGGACAGGGGAACACTGAAGCTTTCTTT.

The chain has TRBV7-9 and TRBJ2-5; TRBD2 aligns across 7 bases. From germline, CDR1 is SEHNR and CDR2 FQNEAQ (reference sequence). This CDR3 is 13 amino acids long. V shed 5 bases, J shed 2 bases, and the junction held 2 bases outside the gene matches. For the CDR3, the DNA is TGTGCCAGCAGCCCCGGGGGGCAAGAGACCCAGTACTTC. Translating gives CASSPGGQETQYF.